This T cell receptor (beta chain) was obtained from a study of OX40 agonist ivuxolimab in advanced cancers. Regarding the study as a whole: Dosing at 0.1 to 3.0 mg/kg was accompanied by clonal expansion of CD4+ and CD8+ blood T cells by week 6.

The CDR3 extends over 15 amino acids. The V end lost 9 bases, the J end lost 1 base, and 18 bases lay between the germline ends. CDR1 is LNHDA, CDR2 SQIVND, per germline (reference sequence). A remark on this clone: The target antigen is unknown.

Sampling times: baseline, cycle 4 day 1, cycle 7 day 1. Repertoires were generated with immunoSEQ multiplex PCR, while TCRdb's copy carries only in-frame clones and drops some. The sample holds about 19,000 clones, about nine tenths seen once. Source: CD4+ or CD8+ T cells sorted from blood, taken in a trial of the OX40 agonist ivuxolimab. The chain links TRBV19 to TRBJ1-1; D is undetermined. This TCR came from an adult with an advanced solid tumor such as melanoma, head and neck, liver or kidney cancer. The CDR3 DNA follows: TGTGCCAGCCACCGGGCCTCCGGTCCGAACACTGAAGCTTTCTTT. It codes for CASHRASGPNTEAFF.